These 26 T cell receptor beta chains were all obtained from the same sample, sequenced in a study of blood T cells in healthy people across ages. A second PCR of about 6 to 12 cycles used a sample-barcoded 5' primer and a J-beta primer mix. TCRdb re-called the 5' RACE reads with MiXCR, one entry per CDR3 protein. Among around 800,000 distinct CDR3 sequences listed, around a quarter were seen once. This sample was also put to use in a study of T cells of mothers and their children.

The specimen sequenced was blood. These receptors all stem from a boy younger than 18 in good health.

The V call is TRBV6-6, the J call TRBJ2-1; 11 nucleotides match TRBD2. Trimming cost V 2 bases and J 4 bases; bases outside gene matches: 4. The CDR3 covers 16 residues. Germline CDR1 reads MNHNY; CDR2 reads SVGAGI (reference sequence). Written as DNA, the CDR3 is TGTGCCAGCAGTTACGCCGGGACTAGCGGTTACAATGAGCAGTTCTTC. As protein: CASSYAGTSGYNEQFF.

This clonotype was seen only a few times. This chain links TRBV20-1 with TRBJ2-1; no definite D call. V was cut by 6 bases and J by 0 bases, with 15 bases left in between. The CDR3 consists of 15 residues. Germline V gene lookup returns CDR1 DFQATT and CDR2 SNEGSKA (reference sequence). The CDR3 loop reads CSAVLPISSYNEQFF. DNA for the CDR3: TGCAGTGCGGTACTACCGATCAGCTCCTACAATGAGCAGTTCTTC.

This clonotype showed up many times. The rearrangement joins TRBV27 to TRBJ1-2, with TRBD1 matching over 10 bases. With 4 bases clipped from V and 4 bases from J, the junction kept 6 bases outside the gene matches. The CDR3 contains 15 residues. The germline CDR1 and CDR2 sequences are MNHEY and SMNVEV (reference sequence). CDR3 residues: CASSSPGTGVYGYTF. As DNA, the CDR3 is TGTGCCAGCAGTTCCCCCGGGACAGGGGTCTATGGCTACACCTTC.

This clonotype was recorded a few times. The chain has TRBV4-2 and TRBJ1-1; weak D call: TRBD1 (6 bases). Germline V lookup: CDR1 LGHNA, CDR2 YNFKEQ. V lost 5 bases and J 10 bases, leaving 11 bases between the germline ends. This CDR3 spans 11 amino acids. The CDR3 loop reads CASSSRQAAFF. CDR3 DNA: TGTGCCAGCAGCTCCCGACAGGCAGCTTTCTTT.

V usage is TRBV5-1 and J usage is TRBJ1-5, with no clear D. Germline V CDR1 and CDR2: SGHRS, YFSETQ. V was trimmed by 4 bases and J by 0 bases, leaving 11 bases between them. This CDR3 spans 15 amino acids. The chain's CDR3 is CASSPEVGSNQPQHF. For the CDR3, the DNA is TGCGCCAGCAGCCCTGAGGTTGGTAGCAATCAGCCCCAGCATTTT.

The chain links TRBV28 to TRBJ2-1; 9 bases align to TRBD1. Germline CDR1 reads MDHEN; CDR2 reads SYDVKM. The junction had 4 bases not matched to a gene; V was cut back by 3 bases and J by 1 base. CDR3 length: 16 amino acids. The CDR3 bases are TGTGCCAGCAGTTTCGGGGACAGGGAGTCCTACAATGAGCAGTTCTTC. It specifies CASSFGDRESYNEQFF.

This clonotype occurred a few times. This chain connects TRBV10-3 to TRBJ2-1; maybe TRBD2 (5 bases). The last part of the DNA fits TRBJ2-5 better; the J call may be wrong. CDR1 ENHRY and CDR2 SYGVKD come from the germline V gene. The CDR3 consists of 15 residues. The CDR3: CAISNLPGFQETQYF. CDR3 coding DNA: TGTGCCATCAGTAACTTACCGGGATTTCAGGAGACCCAGTACTTC.

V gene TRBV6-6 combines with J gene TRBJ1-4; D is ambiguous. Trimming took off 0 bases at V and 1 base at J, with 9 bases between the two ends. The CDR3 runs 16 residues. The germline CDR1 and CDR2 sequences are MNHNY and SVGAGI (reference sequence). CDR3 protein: CASSYSKRGTNEKLFF. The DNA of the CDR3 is TGTGCCAGCAGTTACTCTAAGCGGGGAACTAATGAAAAACTGTTTTTT.

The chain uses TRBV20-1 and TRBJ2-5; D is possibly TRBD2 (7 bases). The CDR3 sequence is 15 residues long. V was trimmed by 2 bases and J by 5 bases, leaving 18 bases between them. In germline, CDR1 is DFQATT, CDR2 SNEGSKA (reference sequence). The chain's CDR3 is CSARSRRRGGETQYF. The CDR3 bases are TGCAGTGCTAGATCCCGGCGCAGGGGAGGGGAGACCCAGTACTTC.

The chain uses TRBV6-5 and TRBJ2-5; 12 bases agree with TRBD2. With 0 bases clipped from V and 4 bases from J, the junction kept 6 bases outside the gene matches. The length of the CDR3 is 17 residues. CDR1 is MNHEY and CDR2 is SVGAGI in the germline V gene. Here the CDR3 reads CASSYSSSGGARETQYF. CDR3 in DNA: TGTGCCAGCAGTTACTCGTCTAGCGGGGGGGCGAGAGAGACCCAGTACTTC.

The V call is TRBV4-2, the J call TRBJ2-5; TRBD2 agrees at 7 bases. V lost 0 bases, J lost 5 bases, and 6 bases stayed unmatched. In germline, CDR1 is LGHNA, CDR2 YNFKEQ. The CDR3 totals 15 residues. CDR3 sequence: CASSQDPGTTETQYF. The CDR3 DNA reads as TGTGCCAGCAGCCAAGATCCTGGGACTACTGAGACCCAGTACTTC.

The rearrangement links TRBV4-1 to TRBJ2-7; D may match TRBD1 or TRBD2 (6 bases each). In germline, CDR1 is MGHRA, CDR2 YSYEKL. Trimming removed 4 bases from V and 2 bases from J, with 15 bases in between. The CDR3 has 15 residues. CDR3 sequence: CASSPQEGGPYEQYF. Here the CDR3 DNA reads TGCGCCAGCAGCCCCCAAGAGGGGGGCCCCTACGAGCAGTACTTC.

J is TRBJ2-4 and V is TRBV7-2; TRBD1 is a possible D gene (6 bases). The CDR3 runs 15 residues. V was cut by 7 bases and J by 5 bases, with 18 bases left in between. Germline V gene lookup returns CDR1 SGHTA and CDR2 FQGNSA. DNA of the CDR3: TGTGCCAGCACCGAACAACAGGGATTGGAAAACATTCAGTACTTC. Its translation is CASTEQQGLENIQYF.

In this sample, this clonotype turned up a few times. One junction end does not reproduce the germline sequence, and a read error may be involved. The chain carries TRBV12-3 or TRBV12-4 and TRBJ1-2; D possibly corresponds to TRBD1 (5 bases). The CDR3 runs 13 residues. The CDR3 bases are TGTGCCAGCAGTTTGCCAGGGAACTATGGTTACACCTTC. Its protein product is CASSLPGNYGYTF.

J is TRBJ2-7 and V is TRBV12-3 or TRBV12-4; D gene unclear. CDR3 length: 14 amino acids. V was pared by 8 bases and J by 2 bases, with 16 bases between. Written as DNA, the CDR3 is TGTGCCAGCCGTGCCGGGCGGAGCGCCTACGAGCAGTACTTC. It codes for CASRAGRSAYEQYF.

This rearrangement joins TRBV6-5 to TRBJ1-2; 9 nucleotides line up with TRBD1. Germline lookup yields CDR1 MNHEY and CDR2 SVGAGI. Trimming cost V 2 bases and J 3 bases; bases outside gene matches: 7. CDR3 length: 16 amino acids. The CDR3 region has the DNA TGTGCCAGCAGTTACGGACCGCGGACAGGGGACTATGGCTACACCTTC. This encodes CASSYGPRTGDYGYTF.

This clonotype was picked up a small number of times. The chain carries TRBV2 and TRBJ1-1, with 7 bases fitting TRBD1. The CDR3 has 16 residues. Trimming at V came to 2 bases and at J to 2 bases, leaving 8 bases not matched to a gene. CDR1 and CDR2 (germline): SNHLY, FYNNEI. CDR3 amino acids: CASSEPVGTANTEAFF. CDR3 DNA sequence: TGTGCCAGCAGTGAACCGGTTGGGACAGCCAACACTGAAGCTTTCTTT.

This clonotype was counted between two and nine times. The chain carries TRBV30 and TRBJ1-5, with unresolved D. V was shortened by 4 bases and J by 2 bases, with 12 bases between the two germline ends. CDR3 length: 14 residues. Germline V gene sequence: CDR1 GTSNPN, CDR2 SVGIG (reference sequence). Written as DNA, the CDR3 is TGTGCCTGGAATCTTCGCCATGGCAATCAGCCCCAGCATTTT. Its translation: CAWNLRHGNQPQHF.

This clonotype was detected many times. The CDR3 loop is CASSLRGSGNTIYF. The CDR3, as DNA: TGTGCCAGCAGTTTAAGGGGCTCTGGAAACACCATATATTTT. The chain links TRBV7-2 to TRBJ1-3, with D maybe TRBD1 (5 bases). V was clipped by 6 bases and J by 0 bases, with 9 bases between them. The CDR3 is 14 amino acids. Germline lookup yields CDR1 SGHTA and CDR2 FQGNSA.

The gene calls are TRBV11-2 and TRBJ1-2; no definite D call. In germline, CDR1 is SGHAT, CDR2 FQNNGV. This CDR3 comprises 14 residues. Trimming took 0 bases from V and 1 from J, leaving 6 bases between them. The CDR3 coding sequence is TGTGCCAGCAGCTTAGACAGGATTAACTATGGCTACACCTTC. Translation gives CASSLDRINYGYTF.

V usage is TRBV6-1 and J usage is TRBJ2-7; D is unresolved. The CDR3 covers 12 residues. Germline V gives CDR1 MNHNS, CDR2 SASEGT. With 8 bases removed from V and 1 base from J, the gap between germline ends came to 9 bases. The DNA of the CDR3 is TGTGCCAGCCTGAGACCTTCCTACGAGCAGTACTTC. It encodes CASLRPSYEQYF.

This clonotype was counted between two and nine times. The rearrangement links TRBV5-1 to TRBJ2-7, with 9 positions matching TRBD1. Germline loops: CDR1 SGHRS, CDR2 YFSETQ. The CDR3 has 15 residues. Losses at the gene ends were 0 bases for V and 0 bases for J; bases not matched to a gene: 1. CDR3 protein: CASSLETGGSYEQYF. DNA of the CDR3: TGCGCCAGCAGCTTGGAGACAGGGGGCTCCTACGAGCAGTACTTC.

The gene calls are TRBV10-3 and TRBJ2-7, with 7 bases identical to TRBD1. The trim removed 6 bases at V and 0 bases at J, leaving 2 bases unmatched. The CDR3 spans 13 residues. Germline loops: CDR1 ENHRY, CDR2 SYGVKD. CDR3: CAIRGTVSYEQYF. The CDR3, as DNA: TGTGCCATCAGAGGGACAGTCTCCTACGAGCAGTACTTC.

In nucleotides, the CDR3 is TGTGCCAGCAGCCGTAGGGGGACACCGGCGGAGACCCAGTACTTC. It encodes CASSRRGTPAETQYF. The chain links TRBV7-6 to TRBJ2-5; the D gene is possibly TRBD1 (6 bases). V shed 5 bases and J shed 5 bases, with 18 bases lying between them. The CDR3 sequence is 15 residues long. CDR1 and CDR2 (germline): SGHVS, FNYEAQ. Combining the CDR3 with reference TRBV7-6 and TRBJ2-5 gives the whole variable domain GAGVSQSPRYKVTKRGQDVALRCDPISGHVSLYWYRQALGQGPEFLTYFNYEAQQDKSGLPNDRFSAERPEGSISTLTIQRTEQRDSAMYRCASSRRGTPAETQYFGPGTRLLVL.

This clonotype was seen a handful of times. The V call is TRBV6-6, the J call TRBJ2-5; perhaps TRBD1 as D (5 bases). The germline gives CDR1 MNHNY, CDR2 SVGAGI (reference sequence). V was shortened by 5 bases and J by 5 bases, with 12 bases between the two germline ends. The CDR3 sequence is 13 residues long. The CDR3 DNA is TGTGCCAGCAGTAAGCAGGGTGGGGAGACCCAGTACTTC. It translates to CASSKQGGETQYF.

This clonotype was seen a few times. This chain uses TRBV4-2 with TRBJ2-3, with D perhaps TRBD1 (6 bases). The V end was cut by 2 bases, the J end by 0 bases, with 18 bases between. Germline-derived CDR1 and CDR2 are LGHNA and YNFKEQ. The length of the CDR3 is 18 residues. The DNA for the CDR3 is TGTGCCAGCAGCCAACATCCCCCCGGGACATCTAGCACAGATACGCAGTATTTT. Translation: CASSQHPPGTSSTDTQYF.